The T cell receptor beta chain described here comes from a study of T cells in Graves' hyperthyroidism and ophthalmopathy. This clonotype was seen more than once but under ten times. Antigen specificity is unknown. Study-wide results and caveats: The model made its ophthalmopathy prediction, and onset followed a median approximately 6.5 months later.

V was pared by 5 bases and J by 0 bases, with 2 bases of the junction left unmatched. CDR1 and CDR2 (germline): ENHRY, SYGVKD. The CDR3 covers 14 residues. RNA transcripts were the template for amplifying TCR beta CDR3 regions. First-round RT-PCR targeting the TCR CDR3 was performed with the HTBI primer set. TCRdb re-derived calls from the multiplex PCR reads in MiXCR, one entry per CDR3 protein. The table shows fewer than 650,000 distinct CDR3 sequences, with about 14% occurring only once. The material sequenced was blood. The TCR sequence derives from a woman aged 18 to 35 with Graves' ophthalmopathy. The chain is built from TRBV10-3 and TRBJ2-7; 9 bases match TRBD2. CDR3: CAISFSGSSYEQYF. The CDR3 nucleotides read TGTGCCATCAGTTTTAGCGGGAGCTCCTACGAGCAGTACTTC.